This is a list of T cell receptor beta chains from one sample in a study of shared clonotypes between healthy human individuals. The table came from immunoSEQ multiplex PCR; TCRdb's copy has only in-frame clones and leaves some out. Of millions of clones listed, under 95% are singletons. The sequencing sample was made of naive CD8+ T cells from PBMCs. These TCRs come from a man between 18 and 35 years old in good health. Some clones in this sample may be carry-over from other donors' samples. CDR3s leave out the opening cysteine and the closing phenylalanine or tryptophan.

j_call v_call cdr3_aa
TRBJ2-3 TRBV7-2 ASSETSGYTDTQY
TRBJ2-7 TRBV2 ASIGTQGAYEQY
TRBJ1-5 TRBV7-8 ASSLSSQGGNQPQH
TRBJ1-5 TRBV4-1 ASSQVLRSGGHNNQPQH
TRBJ1-1 TRBV7-6 ASSSEPGGTEAF
TRBJ2-1 TRBV6-1 ASAGQGSLDEQF
TRBJ1-1 TRBV28 ASSLGGITEAF
TRBJ2-1 TRBV7-9 ASSSLAGENNEQF
TRBJ2-1 TRBV5-4 ASSRRRGGGTDNEQF
TRBJ2-2 TRBV7-9 ASSPIGYRNTNTGELF
TRBJ1-2 TRBV19 ASSSGTAYNYGYT
TRBJ1-1 TRBV28 ASRSGQNTEAF
TRBJ1-1 TRBV20-1 SAGGEAF
TRBJ2-1 TRBV9 ASSGERKGYEQF
TRBJ2-3 TRBV5-1 ASSLDPTSGITDTQY
TRBJ2-7 TRBV6-5 ASSYGTGEQY
TRBJ1-1 TRBV11-2 ASRGRGQPNTEAF
TRBJ1-2 TRBV9 ASSATGPHYGYT
TRBJ2-7 TRBV29-1 SVVSRVRSYEQY
TRBJ1-5 TRBV2 ASRGRTVSNQPQH
TRBJ1-5 TRBV28 ASGFYSNQPQH
TRBJ1-1 TRBV11-2 ASSYIVITGNTEAF
TRBJ2-7 TRBV9 ASSVGGSYEQY
TRBJ1-2 TRBV11-2 ASSLEGSAGYT
TRBJ1-1 TRBV6-5 ASSPSSGNTEAF
TRBJ1-2 TRBV27 ASGGGKPNYGYT
TRBJ2-1 TRBV4-3 ASSHLASYNEQF
TRBJ1-1 TRBV28 ASSFRGVGGTEAF
TRBJ1-2 TRBV6-6 ASSYKDGGGNYGYT
TRBJ1-1 TRBV7-6 ASSSPGTGIAEAF
TRBJ1-5 TRBV6-6 ASSYDSNQPQH
TRBJ2-7 TRBV5-1 ASRSSYEQY
TRBJ1-5 TRBV7-9 ASSLGGQFFNSNQPQH
TRBJ1-5 TRBV7-8 ASSLSGTGSHQPQH